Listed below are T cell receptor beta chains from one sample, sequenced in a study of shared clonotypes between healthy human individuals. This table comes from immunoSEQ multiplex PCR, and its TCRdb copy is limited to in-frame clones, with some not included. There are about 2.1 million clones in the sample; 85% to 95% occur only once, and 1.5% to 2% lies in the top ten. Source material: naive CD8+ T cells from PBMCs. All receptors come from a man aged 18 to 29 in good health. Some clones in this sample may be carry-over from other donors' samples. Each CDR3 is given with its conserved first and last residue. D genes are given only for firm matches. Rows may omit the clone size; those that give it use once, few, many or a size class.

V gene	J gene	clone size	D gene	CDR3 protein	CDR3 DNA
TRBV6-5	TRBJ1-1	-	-	CASSLWGGANTEAFF	TGTGCCAGCTCCCTGTGGGGGGGGGCGAACACTGAAGCTTTCTTT
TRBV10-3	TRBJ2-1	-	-	CAISDLPGSTRIGSYNEQFF	TGTGCCATCAGCGATCTACCGGGTTCTACTCGGATAGGGTCCTACAATGAGCAGTTCTTC
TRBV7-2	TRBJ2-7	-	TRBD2	CASSVSGRAYEQYF	TGTGCCAGCAGCGTTAGCGGGAGGGCCTACGAGCAGTACTTC
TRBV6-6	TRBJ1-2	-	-	CASSYSSRDGYTF	TGTGCCAGCAGTTACTCGTCCAGGGATGGCTACACCTTC
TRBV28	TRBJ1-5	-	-	CASNRWRRYGYSNQPQHF	TGTGCCAGCAACAGGTGGAGACGTTATGGGTATAGCAATCAGCCCCAGCATTTT
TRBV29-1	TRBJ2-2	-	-	CSVLANTGELFF	TGCAGCGTACTAGCGAACACCGGGGAGCTGTTTTTT
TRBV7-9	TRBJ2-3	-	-	CASSFFTDTQYF	TGTGCCAGCAGCTTCTTTACAGATACGCAGTATTTT
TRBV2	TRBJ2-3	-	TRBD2	CASSIALAESSTDTQYF	TGTGCCAGCAGTATTGCCCTAGCGGAATCTAGCACAGATACGCAGTATTTT
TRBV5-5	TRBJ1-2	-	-	CASTYSQASYGYTF	TGTGCCAGCACCTATAGCCAGGCCTCCTATGGCTACACCTTC
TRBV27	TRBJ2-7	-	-	CASSNPLTGKDEQYF	TGTGCCAGCAGTAACCCCTTAACAGGGAAAGACGAGCAGTACTTC
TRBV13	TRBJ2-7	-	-	CASSGRGEAYEQYF	TGTGCCAGCAGCGGTCGAGGGGAAGCCTACGAGCAGTACTTC
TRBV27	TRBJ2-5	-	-	CASSATNSLGETQYF	TGTGCCAGCAGTGCGACAAACTCCCTGGGGGAGACCCAGTACTTC
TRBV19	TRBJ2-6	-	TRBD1	CASLTGAPGANVLTF	TGTGCCAGCTTAACAGGGGCGCCCGGGGCCAACGTCCTGACTTTC
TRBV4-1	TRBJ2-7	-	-	CASSQAIPYEQYF	TGCGCCAGCAGCCAAGCTATACCCTACGAGCAGTACTTC
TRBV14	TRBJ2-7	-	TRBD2	CASSRTSGRVGYEQYF	TGTGCCAGCAGCCGTACTAGCGGGAGGGTGGGTTACGAGCAGTACTTC
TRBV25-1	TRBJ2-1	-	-	CASSEGVGSGPGDNEQFF	TGTGCCAGCAGTGAAGGGGTCGGGTCGGGACCTGGCGACAATGAGCAGTTCTTC
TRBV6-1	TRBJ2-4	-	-	CASSEHIKGLAKNIQYF	TGTGCCAGCAGTGAGCACATTAAGGGGTTAGCCAAAAACATTCAGTACTTC
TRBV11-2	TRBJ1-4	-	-	CASSLESGAYEKLFF	TGTGCCAGCAGCTTAGAGTCAGGGGCATATGAAAAACTGTTTTTT
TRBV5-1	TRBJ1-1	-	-	CASSLGVVGNTEAFF	TGCGCCAGCAGCTTGGGGGTGGTAGGGAACACTGAAGCTTTCTTT
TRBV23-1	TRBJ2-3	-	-	CASSLQGAPRDSTDTQYF	TGCGCCAGCAGTCTGCAAGGGGCACCACGGGATAGCACAGATACGCAGTATTTT
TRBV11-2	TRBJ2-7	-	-	CASSSPQLPYEQYF	TGTGCCAGCAGCTCACCCCAGTTACCCTACGAGCAGTACTTC
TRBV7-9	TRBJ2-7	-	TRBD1	CASSPGTGSYEQYF	TGTGCCAGCAGCCCCGGGACAGGGTCCTACGAGCAGTACTTC
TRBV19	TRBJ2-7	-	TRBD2	CASSSGSGSYEQYF	TGTGCCAGTAGTAGCGGGAGCGGCTCCTACGAGCAGTACTTC
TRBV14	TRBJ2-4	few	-	CASSQTDSTIQYF	TGTGCCAGCAGCCAGACAGACAGCACGATTCAGTACTTC
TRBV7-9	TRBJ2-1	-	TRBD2	CASSADSGNEQFF	TGTGCCAGCAGCGCAGATAGCGGGAATGAGCAGTTCTTC
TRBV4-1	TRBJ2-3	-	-	CASSRPPGELDTQYF	TGCGCCAGCAGCCGCCCCCCCGGGGAATTAGATACGCAGTATTTT
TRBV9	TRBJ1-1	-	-	CASSETSVDRENTEAFF	TGTGCCAGCAGCGAGACCTCCGTGGACAGAGAGAACACTGAAGCTTTCTTT
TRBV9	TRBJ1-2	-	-	CASSVAAEFNYGYTF	TGTGCCAGCAGCGTAGCCGCGGAGTTTAACTATGGCTACACCTTC
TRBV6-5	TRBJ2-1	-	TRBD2	CASSYSRGGGNEQFF	TGTGCCAGCAGTTACTCCCGGGGGGGAGGGAATGAGCAGTTCTTC